This T cell receptor (beta chain) was obtained from a study of molecular identifiers for immune sequencing clone quantification. Preparation of naive CD8 libraries involved roughly 20,000 to 1,100,000 sorted cells and 10%, 30% or 50% RNA. The CDR3 consists of 17 residues. V was pared by 0 bases and J by 5 bases, with 19 bases between. CDR1 is SGDLS, CDR2 YYNGEE, per germline. This clonotype was recorded at least ten times. TCRdb re-derived calls from the PCR reads in MiXCR, one entry per CDR3 protein. The sample lists more than 35,000 distinct CDR3 sequences, 19% occurring once. The receptor was isolated from a human donor in good health. Some libraries in this study had Jurkat cell RNA spiked in. Input material: naive CD8+ T cells from blood, with Jurkat cell RNA spiked in. The subset: FACS-sorted CD8+CD4-CCR7+CD45RA+ naive T cells. The J gene is TRBJ2-3, the V gene TRBV9; the D is unclear. CDR3 coding DNA: TGTGCCAGCAGCGTAGGGGCCTCTCCCGACTTTAGAGATACGCAGTATTTT. Translated: CASSVGASPDFRDTQYF.